These T cell receptor beta chains were read from a single sample in a study of cytomegalovirus exposure and HLA in healthy donors. TCRdb's table, derived via immunoSEQ multiplex PCR, lists solely in-frame clones and lacks some. The sample carries under 200,000 clones, 80% to 90% recorded once. The specimen sequenced was PBMCs. These receptors all stem from a young woman in good health and CMV-seronegative. CDR3s include the opening cysteine and the closing phenylalanine or tryptophan. The D gene is left open where the match is weak. Not every row has a clone size; where given, it reads once, few, many or a size class.

size: .; D: .; V: TRBV5-1; J: TRBJ1-4; CDR3: CASSLVAGSREKLFF; DNA: TGCGCCAGCAGCTTGGTAGCCGGGTCGCGGGAAAAACTGTTTTTT
size: once; D: .; V: TRBV27; J: TRBJ2-1; CDR3: CASSLDRRDEQFF; DNA: TGTGCCAGCAGTTTGGACAGGAGGGATGAGCAGTTCTTC
size: .; D: .; V: TRBV6-6; J: TRBJ2-7; CDR3: CASRTTVLYEQYF; DNA: TGTGCCAGCAGAACCACGGTCCTTTACGAGCAGTACTTC
size: .; D: TRBD1; V: TRBV27; J: TRBJ2-7; CDR3: CASSLSRGPEQYF; DNA: TGTGCCAGCAGTTTATCGAGGGGGCCCGAGCAGTACTTC
size: .; D: TRBD1; V: TRBV29-1; J: TRBJ1-4; CDR3: CSVEGDRAGSTNEKLFF; DNA: TGCAGCGTTGAGGGGGACAGAGCCGGGTCGACTAATGAAAAACTGTTTTTT
size: .; D: .; V: TRBV2; J: TRBJ2-1; CDR3: CASAPEGSEQFF; DNA: TGTGCCAGCGCGCCCGAGGGTAGTGAGCAGTTCTTC
size: .; D: .; V: TRBV15; J: TRBJ1-5; CDR3: CATSRVGASNQPQHF; DNA: TGTGCCACCAGCAGAGTAGGGGCTAGCAATCAGCCCCAGCATTTT
size: .; D: TRBD2; V: TRBV5-1; J: TRBJ2-5; CDR3: CASSPAASGRFLVGTQYF; DNA: TGCGCCAGCAGCCCCGCGGCTAGCGGGAGGTTCCTGGTAGGGACCCAGTACTTC
size: .; D: .; V: TRBV30; J: TRBJ1-6; CDR3: CAWTVGVPSPLHF; DNA: TGTGCCTGGACCGTCGGGGTCCCGTCACCCCTCCACTTT
size: .; D: .; V: TRBV5-1; J: TRBJ2-6; CDR3: CASSSGWSGANVLTF; DNA: TGCGCCAGCAGCTCCGGGTGGAGTGGGGCCAACGTCCTGACTTTC
size: .; D: TRBD2; V: TRBV9; J: TRBJ2-2; CDR3: CASSVALAGGHTGELFF; DNA: TGTGCCAGCAGCGTAGCACTAGCGGGAGGGCACACCGGGGAGCTGTTTTTT
size: .; D: TRBD1; V: TRBV7-6; J: TRBJ2-5; CDR3: CASSFGTGEETQYF; DNA: TGTGCCAGCAGCTTCGGGACAGGGGAAGAGACCCAGTACTTC
size: .; D: TRBD1; V: TRBV2; J: TRBJ1-3; CDR3: CASSGQGAGNTIYF; DNA: TGTGCCAGCAGTGGACAGGGGGCTGGAAACACCATATATTTT
size: .; D: TRBD1; V: TRBV19; J: TRBJ1-1; CDR3: CASRTGLNTEAFF; DNA: TGTGCCAGCAGGACAGGGTTGAACACTGAAGCTTTCTTT
size: .; D: TRBD1; V: TRBV4-3; J: TRBJ1-2; CDR3: CASSHLYSGQFYGYTF; DNA: TGCGCCAGCAGCCATCTTTATTCGGGACAGTTCTATGGCTACACCTTC
size: .; D: .; V: TRBV4-1; J: TRBJ2-5; CDR3: CASSQSPLRGAFGETQYF; DNA: TGCGCCAGCAGCCAAAGCCCCCTGCGTGGTGCCTTTGGAGAGACCCAGTACTTC
size: .; D: .; V: TRBV30; J: TRBJ1-3; CDR3: CAWNPYPSGNTIYF; DNA: TGTGCCTGGAACCCCTATCCTTCTGGAAACACCATATATTTT
size: .; D: TRBD2; V: TRBV5-6; J: TRBJ2-7; CDR3: CASSGGLAGGSEQYF; DNA: TGTGCCAGCAGCGGGGGACTAGCGGGAGGGTCCGAACAGTACTTC
size: .; D: .; V: TRBV18; J: TRBJ1-1; CDR3: CASSPPIGRTEAFF; DNA: TGTGCCAGCTCACCACCTATCGGGAGGACTGAAGCTTTCTTT
size: .; D: TRBD2; V: TRBV7-3; J: TRBJ2-1; CDR3: CASSSSTSGGNEQFF; DNA: TGTGCCAGCAGCTCCTCGACTAGCGGGGGAAATGAGCAGTTCTTC
size: .; D: TRBD1; V: TRBV7-9; J: TRBJ2-3; CDR3: CASSLGTGRSTDTQYF; DNA: TGTGCCAGCAGCTTGGGGACAGGGCGTAGCACAGATACGCAGTATTTT
size: .; D: .; V: TRBV25-1; J: TRBJ2-7; CDR3: CASSEFGGRYEQYF; DNA: TGTGCCAGCAGTGAATTCGGCGGTCGATACGAGCAGTACTTC
size: .; D: .; V: TRBV5-1; J: TRBJ1-5; CDR3: CASSVSGVGNQPQHF; DNA: TGCGCCAGCAGCGTTTCCGGGGTAGGCAATCAGCCCCAGCATTTT
size: .; D: TRBD1; V: TRBV29-1; J: TRBJ2-7; CDR3: CSVRGTGGYEQYF; DNA: TGCAGCGTTCGGGGGACAGGGGGCTACGAGCAGTACTTC
size: .; D: .; V: TRBV9; J: TRBJ1-2; CDR3: CASSDGAYGYTF; DNA: TGTGCCAGCAGCGATGGGGCCTATGGCTACACCTTC
size: .; D: .; V: TRBV27; J: TRBJ1-3; CDR3: CASRRGGVGSGNTIYF; DNA: TGTGCCAGCAGACGGGGCGGGGTAGGCTCTGGAAACACCATATATTTT
size: .; D: .; V: TRBV19; J: TRBJ1-2; CDR3: CASWGGNYGYTF; DNA: TGTGCCAGTTGGGGGGGTAACTATGGCTACACCTTC
size: .; D: TRBD1; V: TRBV5-6; J: TRBJ2-7; CDR3: CASSLIRTGYYEQYF; DNA: TGTGCCAGCAGCTTGATCCGGACAGGGTATTACGAGCAGTACTTC
size: .; D: .; V: TRBV19; J: TRBJ1-1; CDR3: CASSPYRYGNTEAFF; DNA: TGTGCCAGTAGCCCCTACCGGTACGGGAACACTGAAGCTTTCTTT
size: .; D: .; V: TRBV30; J: TRBJ2-7; CDR3: CAWSVQVGEQYF; DNA: TGTGCCTGGAGTGTACAAGTCGGGGAGCAGTACTTC
size: .; D: .; V: TRBV14; J: TRBJ2-5; CDR3: CASSQVEGEQETQYF; DNA: TGTGCCAGCAGCCAAGTAGAGGGAGAACAAGAGACCCAGTACTTC
size: .; D: .; V: TRBV27; J: TRBJ2-3; CDR3: CASSRGAPDTQYF; DNA: TGTGCCAGCAGTCGGGGGGCTCCAGATACGCAGTATTTT
size: .; D: TRBD1; V: TRBV10-1; J: TRBJ2-3; CDR3: CASRAGQGVTDTQYF; DNA: TGCGCCAGCAGGGCGGGACAGGGGGTTACAGATACGCAGTATTTT
size: .; D: .; V: TRBV5-1; J: TRBJ1-2; CDR3: CASSLGQHYGYTF; DNA: TGCGCCAGCAGCTTGGGACAGCACTATGGCTACACCTTC
size: .; D: TRBD1; V: TRBV12-5; J: TRBJ2-5; CDR3: CASGPDRETQYF; DNA: TGTGCTAGTGGCCCGGACAGGGAGACCCAGTACTTC
size: .; D: .; V: TRBV15; J: TRBJ1-1; CDR3: CATSSAWTEAFF; DNA: TGTGCCACCAGCTCGGCATGGACAGAAGCTTTCTTT
size: .; D: TRBD1; V: TRBV12-5; J: TRBJ1-1; CDR3: CASGRDRANTEAFF; DNA: TGTGCTAGTGGTCGGGACAGGGCGAACACTGAAGCTTTCTTT
size: .; D: .; V: TRBV4-1; J: TRBJ2-7; CDR3: CASSQGPEQYF; DNA: TGCGCCAGCAGCCAAGGGCCCGAGCAGTACTTC
size: few; D: TRBD1; V: TRBV4-2; J: TRBJ2-7; CDR3: CASSQDPGQGNDEQYF; DNA: TGTGCCAGCAGCCAAGACCCGGGACAGGGAAACGACGAGCAGTACTTC
size: .; D: .; V: TRBV27; J: TRBJ1-4; CDR3: CASSRTRLNEKLFF; DNA: TGTGCCAGCAGTCGGACAAGACTTAATGAAAAACTGTTTTTT
size: .; D: TRBD2; V: TRBV27; J: TRBJ2-3; CDR3: CASSSRLAGRPDTQYF; DNA: TGTGCCAGCAGTTCCCGACTAGCGGGAAGACCAGATACGCAGTATTTT
size: .; D: TRBD1; V: TRBV30; J: TRBJ2-7; CDR3: CAWSVIGQGQSLYEQYF; DNA: TGTGCCTGGAGTGTAATCGGACAGGGCCAATCTCTCTACGAGCAGTACTTC
size: .; D: .; V: TRBV4-2; J: TRBJ2-2; CDR3: CASRGGDLNTGELFF; DNA: TGTGCCAGCAGAGGGGGGGACCTGAACACCGGGGAGCTGTTTTTT
size: .; D: .; V: TRBV10-3; J: TRBJ1-1; CDR3: CAISESPGAEAFF; DNA: TGTGCCATCAGTGAGTCACCGGGAGCTGAAGCTTTCTTT
size: .; D: TRBD1; V: TRBV10-1; J: TRBJ2-5; CDR3: CASSEGGNSRQGTGETQYF; DNA: TGCGCCAGCAGTGAGGGTGGGAATTCTCGACAGGGGACGGGGGAGACCCAGTACTTC
size: .; D: TRBD1; V: TRBV6-1; J: TRBJ1-2; CDR3: CASTGQGLSHYGYTF; DNA: TGTGCCAGCACGGGACAGGGGCTATCCCACTATGGCTACACCTTC
size: .; D: .; V: TRBV7-9; J: TRBJ1-2; CDR3: CASSFPPTVGYGYTF; DNA: TGTGCCAGCAGCTTCCCCCCGACAGTGGGCTATGGCTACACCTTC
size: .; D: TRBD2; V: TRBV6-5; J: TRBJ2-7; CDR3: CASSRLATNYEQYF; DNA: TGTGCCAGCAGCCGACTAGCCACTAACTACGAGCAGTACTTC
size: .; D: .; V: TRBV7-2; J: TRBJ2-7; CDR3: CASKVIAQASYEQYF; DNA: TGTGCCAGCAAGGTGATCGCGCAGGCGTCCTACGAGCAGTACTTC
size: once; D: .; V: TRBV7-9; J: TRBJ2-5; CDR3: CASSPSSETQYF; DNA: TGTGCCAGCAGCCCCTCGTCTGAGACCCAGTACTTC
size: .; D: TRBD1; V: TRBV6-6; J: TRBJ1-3; CDR3: CASSHGTGQNIYF; DNA: TGTGCCAGCAGTCATGGGACAGGGCAGAACATATATTTT
size: .; D: .; V: TRBV25-1; J: TRBJ1-3; CDR3: CASSDPGFAGNTIYF; DNA: TGTGCCAGCAGTGATCCAGGGTTCGCCGGAAACACCATATATTTT
size: once; D: .; V: TRBV9; J: TRBJ2-1; CDR3: CASSVGGGYNEQFF; DNA: TGTGCCAGCAGCGTAGGCGGCGGGTACAATGAGCAGTTCTTC
size: .; D: .; V: TRBV6-6; J: TRBJ1-1; CDR3: CASSYSETEAFF; DNA: TGTGCCAGCAGTTACTCAGAGACTGAAGCTTTCTTT
size: once; D: .; V: TRBV5-8; J: TRBJ1-4; CDR3: CASSRGQINEKLFF; DNA: TGTGCCAGCAGCCGAGGACAGATTAATGAAAAACTGTTTTTT
size: .; D: .; V: TRBV5-1; J: TRBJ1-2; CDR3: CASSQSARARVDSGYTF; DNA: TGCGCCAGCAGCCAATCTGCCCGGGCCAGGGTGGATAGTGGCTACACCTTC
size: .; D: TRBD2; V: TRBV4-1; J: TRBJ2-3; CDR3: CASSQQLSGGGDTQYF; DNA: TGCGCCAGCAGCCAGCAGTTAAGCGGGGGCGGAGATACGCAGTATTTT
size: .; D: .; V: TRBV11-2; J: TRBJ1-6; CDR3: CASSPFSGSRKSPLHF; DNA: TGTGCCAGCAGCCCCTTTTCAGGGTCTAGGAAATCACCCCTCCACTTT
size: .; D: TRBD1; V: TRBV7-9; J: TRBJ1-1; CDR3: CASTISTGMAFF; DNA: TGTGCCAGCACCATATCGACAGGGATGGCTTTCTTT